This T cell receptor (beta chain) is drawn from a study of neurological immune-mediated disorders. This clonotype was detected many times. Its antigen is not identified. By 5'RACE with 10-nucleotide random UMIs, the cDNA was made. From 15-18 subjects, each sequencing run yielded over 160 million TCR-beta sequences. TCRdb re-called the 5' RACE reads with MiXCR, one entry per CDR3 protein. This table holds about 76,000 distinct CDR3 sequences, roughly 18% found once. V lost 5 bases and J lost 12; bases outside the gene matches: 15. CDR3 length: 15 amino acids. Whole-study results and caveats: The greatest TCR clonal expansion appeared in HTLV-1-associated myelopathy and the smallest, falling below healthy controls, in multiple sclerosis.

Material for sequencing was PBMCs. J is TRBJ2-1 and V is TRBV12-3 or TRBV12-4, with 8 bases lining up with TRBD2. The clonotype originates from a woman aged 35 to 49 in good health. CDR3 coding DNA: TGTGCCAGCAGTCCCGCGTGGGGTAGCGGGGAAACGCAGTTCTTC. This translates into CASSPAWGSGETQFF.